The 14 T cell receptor beta chains listed next were all sequenced from one sample in a study of post-analysis software for immune sequencing data. Findings and caveats of the study: Comparison of patients with controls showed a handful of TRBV segments more frequent in patients, TRBV5-6, TRBV5-1 and TRBV20-1 among them.

Prepared libraries of TCR beta cDNA carried unique molecular identifiers. One entry per CDR3 protein, called by TCRdb with MiXCR from the PCR reads. Here the sample spans 450,000 to 650,000 distinct CDR3 sequences, about 40% being singletons. Antigens of these TCRs are unknown. Sequencing input: blood. The receptor source for this set is a girl between 5 and 17 years old with multiple sclerosis.

This clonotype was detected only a few times. The J gene is TRBJ1-2, the V gene TRBV29-1; 8 bases fit TRBD1. Unmatched junction bases numbered 6, after V lost 7 bases and J lost 8 bases. CDR1 SQVTM and CDR2 ANQGSEA come from the germline V gene. There are 11 residues in the CDR3. As DNA, the CDR3 is TGCAGCGCTCAGGGGGCGCGGGGCTACACCTTC. This codes for CSAQGARGYTF.

This clonotype was detected a few times. The V call is TRBV29-1, the J call TRBJ2-7, with a tentative D call TRBD1 (6 bases). The germline V gene has CDR1 SQVTM and CDR2 ANQGSEA. The CDR3 extends over 11 amino acids. V lost 8 bases to trimming and J lost 5 bases, with 13 bases between them. The CDR3 spells CSIGRGHEQYF. The CDR3 nucleotides are TGCAGCATAGGCAGGGGCCACGAGCAGTACTTC.

This clonotype was counted a few times. V usage is TRBV29-1 and J usage is TRBJ2-1, with TRBD2 as a possible D gene (5 bases). The germline CDR1 and CDR2 sequences are SQVTM and ANQGSEA. The CDR3 runs to 13 residues. V lost 3 bases to trimming and J lost 1 base, with 7 bases between them. Here the CDR3 reads CSVERVSYNEQFF. In DNA form, the CDR3 reads TGCAGCGTTGAGAGGGTTTCCTACAATGAGCAGTTCTTC.

The chain employs TRBV29-1 and TRBJ2-3, with D tentatively TRBD2 (7 bases). The V end was cut by 6 bases, the J end by 0 bases, with 19 bases between. Germline-derived CDR1 and CDR2 are SQVTM and ANQGSEA. The CDR3 has 16 residues. The DNA for the CDR3 is TGCAGCGTCCCTCGGGGGGCTGCCGCCAGCACAGATACGCAGTATTTT. Its protein is CSVPRGAAASTDTQYF.

V gene TRBV27 combines with J gene TRBJ2-5; TRBD2 might be the D (5 bases). CDR1 and CDR2 from the germline V gene are MNHEY and SMNVEV (reference sequence). Deletions cut 2 bases from V and 1 base from J, with 8 bases between. The CDR3 has 14 residues. DNA for the CDR3: TGTGCCAGCAGTTTAATGGGGAGCCAAGAGACCCAGTACTTC. Residues: CASSLMGSQETQYF.

The rearrangement links TRBV12-3 or TRBV12-4 to TRBJ1-6, with D uncertain. The CDR3 has 12 residues. Trimming shortened V by 7 bases and J by 6 bases, and 7 bases separated the two germline ends. The CDR3 DNA follows: TGTGCCAGCACGGAATTTAATTCACCCCTCCACTTT. It yields the protein CASTEFNSPLHF.

This sequence joins TRBV7-2 and TRBJ1-2, with no clear D. Germline CDR1 reads SGHTA; CDR2 reads FQGNSA. V was clipped by 5 bases and J by 4 bases, with 14 bases between them. The length of the CDR3 is 14 residues. The CDR3 region has the DNA TGTGCCAGCAGCCCCTTGGGCAGCTCCTATGGCTACACCTTC. Protein: CASSPLGSSYGYTF.

This clonotype was picked up a small number of times. This chain links TRBV29-1 with TRBJ2-3; D not certain. The V end was cut by 4 bases, the J end by 2 bases, with 10 bases between. CDR3 size: 13 residues. The V gene's germline CDR1 is SQVTM and CDR2 ANQGSEA. The CDR3 spells CSVVGSTTDTQYF. The CDR3 DNA is TGCAGCGTTGTGGGCAGTACCACAGATACGCAGTATTTT.

The chain links TRBV3-1 to TRBJ2-1, with D hard to call. Trimming left V 1 base short and J 6 bases short, with 13 bases between. The CDR3 is made up of 15 amino acids. Looked up from germline, CDR1 is LGHDT and CDR2 is YNNKEL (reference sequence). The CDR3 DNA follows: TGTGCCAGCAGCCAAGGGCCGGTGGTGGTCAATGAGCAGTTCTTC. Its translation is CASSQGPVVVNEQFF.

This clonotype was seen only a few times. V is TRBV4-1 and J is TRBJ1-2; 10 bases align to TRBD1. The CDR3 runs 15 residues. Per the germline V gene, CDR1 is MGHRA and CDR2 is YSYEKL. The V and J ends lost 3 bases and 10 bases, in that order; junction bases with no gene match: 11. The CDR3 spells CASSHHRDRGTSYTF. Written as DNA, the CDR3 is TGCGCCAGCAGCCATCACCGGGACAGGGGAACTTCCTACACCTTC.

The chain carries TRBV12-3 or TRBV12-4 and TRBJ2-1; 8 positions match TRBD2. The CDR3 is made up of 15 amino acids. The trim removed 5 bases at V and 8 bases at J, leaving 11 bases unmatched. CDR3 sequence: CASSPRRGGLYEQFF. Here the CDR3 DNA reads TGTGCCAGCAGTCCACGTCGGGGGGGCCTTTATGAGCAGTTCTTC.

The chain employs TRBV29-1 and TRBJ1-5, with TRBD1 matching over 9 bases. The CDR3 extends over 13 amino acids. V lost 7 bases, J lost 4 bases, and 5 bases stayed unmatched. In germline, CDR1 is SQVTM, CDR2 ANQGSEA. CDR3 amino acids: CSARTGDNQPQHF. As DNA, the CDR3 is TGCAGCGCCCGGACAGGGGATAATCAGCCCCAGCATTTT.

The V call is TRBV29-1, the J call TRBJ1-1; TRBD1 might be the D (5 bases). The CDR3 has 14 residues. The V gene lost 6 bases and the J gene lost 2 bases, with 16 bases spanning the gap. The V gene's germline CDR1 is SQVTM and CDR2 ANQGSEA. CDR3 in amino acids: CSVDRDGYNTEAFF. The DNA for the CDR3 is TGCAGCGTCGACCGGGACGGTTACAACACTGAAGCTTTCTTT.

This clonotype showed up just once. The chain recombines TRBV6-6 with TRBJ1-1, with TRBD1 as a possible D gene (6 bases). There are 16 residues in the CDR3. Germline V CDR1 and CDR2: MNHNY, SVGAGI (reference sequence). Trimming took 5 bases from V and 4 from J, leaving 20 bases between them. This CDR3 is CASSAKSGGRGTEAFF. CDR3 nucleotide sequence: TGTGCCAGCAGTGCCAAGTCGGGGGGCCGGGGCACTGAAGCTTTCTTT.